A selection of T cell receptor beta chains follows, all from one sample in a study of blood T cell repertoires in COVID-19. The repertoire was sequenced with immunoSEQ multiplex PCR; TCRdb's copy has only in-frame clones and lacks some. This table has around 150,000 clones, 92% appearing once. Sequences were obtained from peripheral blood. The receptors derive from a man in his thirties or forties with COVID-19, enrolled during active disease. Each CDR3 is given with its conserved first and last residue. Fields, in order: V gene, clone size, D gene, J gene, CDR3 DNA, CDR3 protein. The D gene is left open where the match is weak. Some rows mark clone size as missing; the rest say once, few, many or name a class of expanded clone.

V: TRBV20-1; size: .; D: .; J: TRBJ2-2; DNA: TGCAGTGCTGGACTCTCCGGGGAGCTGTTTTTT; CDR3: CSAGLSGELFF
V: TRBV6-6; size: .; D: .; J: TRBJ1-1; DNA: TGTGCCATCCTACGGGACTCTCTGAACACTGAAGCTTTCTTT; CDR3: CAILRDSLNTEAFF
V: TRBV18; size: .; D: .; J: TRBJ2-3; DNA: TGTGCCAGCTCACCACCGGGGAGAGGTGCAGATACGCAGTATTTT; CDR3: CASSPPGRGADTQYF
V: TRBV19; size: .; D: TRBD1; J: TRBJ1-1; DNA: TGTGCCAGTATGGAGGGGGCGGGGAACACTGAAGCTTTCTTT; CDR3: CASMEGAGNTEAFF
V: TRBV19; size: once; D: TRBD2; J: TRBJ2-1; DNA: TGTGCCAGTAGTACCCTCCCCGGGACTAGCGGGAGTAACTACAATGAGCAGTTCTTC; CDR3: CASSTLPGTSGSNYNEQFF
V: TRBV6-5; size: .; D: .; J: TRBJ2-7; DNA: TGTGCCAGCAGTTACTCTGCGGGAAGCTCCTACGAGCAGTACTTC; CDR3: CASSYSAGSSYEQYF
V: TRBV4-3; size: .; D: TRBD1; J: TRBJ2-7; DNA: TGCGCCAGCAGCCACCTCTCCGGGACAGGGGACGAGCAGTACTTC; CDR3: CASSHLSGTGDEQYF
V: TRBV11-2; size: few; D: TRBD1; J: TRBJ1-3; DNA: TGTGCCAGCAGCTACCAGCCCCAGGGGGCAGGTCTCTCTGGAAACACCATATATTTT; CDR3: CASSYQPQGAGLSGNTIYF
V: TRBV4-1; size: .; D: TRBD1; J: TRBJ1-6; DNA: TGCGCCAGCAGCCGGGAAGGGACAGGGACTAATTCACCCCTCCACTTT; CDR3: CASSREGTGTNSPLHF
V: TRBV30; size: .; D: .; J: TRBJ1-5; DNA: TGTGCCTGGAGTTCAGGGTATCAGCCCCAGCATTTT; CDR3: CAWSSGYQPQHF
V: TRBV5-6; size: .; D: .; J: TRBJ2-5; DNA: TGTGCCAGCAGCTTGGGTAGGGGTGGGCAACAGACCCAGTACTTC; CDR3: CASSLGRGGQQTQYF
V: TRBV30; size: .; D: TRBD1; J: TRBJ2-7; DNA: TGTGCCTGGAGTATGGGACAGACAATCTACGAGCAGTACTTC; CDR3: CAWSMGQTIYEQYF
V: TRBV19; size: .; D: TRBD2; J: TRBJ2-1; DNA: TGTGCCTGTAGTATAGATCGGGGCGGGAGGGCCAATGAGCAGTTCTTC; CDR3: CACSIDRGGRANEQFF
V: TRBV4-1; size: .; D: .; J: TRBJ1-6; DNA: TGCGCCAGCAGCCAAGATTATCGCCCAGGAACCTCCTCCTATAATTCACCCCTCCACTTT; CDR3: CASSQDYRPGTSSYNSPLHF
V: TRBV10-3; size: .; D: TRBD1; J: TRBJ2-1; DNA: TGTGCCATCGGGGGGACAGGGGCTTACAATGAGCAGTTCTTC; CDR3: CAIGGTGAYNEQFF
V: TRBV19; size: .; D: .; J: TRBJ1-1; DNA: TGTGCCAGTAGTCCAAATTTACAGGTAGCCCGTGAAGCTTTCTTT; CDR3: CASSPNLQVAREAFF
V: TRBV7-9; size: .; D: .; J: TRBJ2-5; DNA: TGTGCCAGCAGCTTATTACAGCAAGAGACCCAGTACTTC; CDR3: CASSLLQQETQYF
V: TRBV28; size: .; D: .; J: TRBJ1-1; DNA: TGTGCCAGCAGGCCCAATCCCCTCCAGGGCCCCTCGACTGAAGCTTTCTTT; CDR3: CASRPNPLQGPSTEAFF
V: TRBV27; size: .; D: .; J: TRBJ2-3; DNA: TGTGCCAGCAGTTTACAGGGGAGCACAGATACGCAGTATTTT; CDR3: CASSLQGSTDTQYF
V: TRBV6-5; size: .; D: TRBD1; J: TRBJ1-1; DNA: TGTGCCAGCAGCCTAGGGGGCGCCGGCACTGAAGCTTTCTTT; CDR3: CASSLGGAGTEAFF
V: TRBV7-8; size: .; D: .; J: TRBJ1-5; DNA: TGTGCCAGCAGCTCCTATAGCAATCAGCCCCAGCATTTT; CDR3: CASSSYSNQPQHF
V: TRBV5-8; size: .; D: .; J: TRBJ1-5; DNA: TGTGCCAGCAGCCACACCAAGGGGCATTATAGCAATCAGCCCCAGCATTTT; CDR3: CASSHTKGHYSNQPQHF
V: TRBV7-9; size: .; D: .; J: TRBJ1-4; DNA: TGTGCCAGCAGCCCCACCGGGATCCAGAATGAAAAACTGTTTTTT; CDR3: CASSPTGIQNEKLFF
V: TRBV7-9; size: .; D: .; J: TRBJ2-3; DNA: TGTGCCAGCAGCTTCTCAGGAACTAGCACAGATACGCAGTATTTT; CDR3: CASSFSGTSTDTQYF
V: TRBV29-1; size: .; D: TRBD2; J: TRBJ2-1; DNA: TGCAGCGTTTCTAGCGGCTACAATGAGCAGTTCTTC; CDR3: CSVSSGYNEQFF
V: TRBV11-3; size: .; D: TRBD1; J: TRBJ2-3; DNA: TGTGCCAGCAGCTTGGGACAGGGCACAGATACGCAGTATTTT; CDR3: CASSLGQGTDTQYF
V: TRBV5-5; size: .; D: TRBD1; J: TRBJ1-2; DNA: TGTGCCAGCAGCCGAGGGACAGATTATGGCTACACCTTC; CDR3: CASSRGTDYGYTF
V: TRBV6-2/TRBV6-3; size: .; D: TRBD1; J: TRBJ2-5; DNA: TGTGCCAGCAGTATTCCCATCGACAGGGTGGAGGAGACCCAGTACTTC; CDR3: CASSIPIDRVEETQYF
V: TRBV28; size: .; D: TRBD2; J: TRBJ2-7; DNA: TGTGCCAGCAGTTTGGGGACTAGCGGGAGGGTCTACGAGCAGTACTTC; CDR3: CASSLGTSGRVYEQYF
V: TRBV5-1; size: .; D: .; J: TRBJ2-7; DNA: TGCGCCAGCAGCTTGGGAGCCTACGAGCAGTACTTC; CDR3: CASSLGAYEQYF
V: TRBV28; size: .; D: TRBD1; J: TRBJ1-2; DNA: TGTGCCAGCAGTTTAGGGACAGCCCTTAGCTATGGCTACACCTTC; CDR3: CASSLGTALSYGYTF
V: TRBV7-2; size: .; D: TRBD2; J: TRBJ2-1; DNA: TGTGCCAGCAGCTTAGCGGGGACTAGCGGGATAGGACCTAGCTCCTACAATGAGCAGTTCTTC; CDR3: CASSLAGTSGIGPSSYNEQFF
V: TRBV6-5; size: .; D: TRBD1; J: TRBJ1-2; DNA: TGTGCCAGCAGTCCTTGGGACAGGGGGCTCTCTGGCTACACCTTC; CDR3: CASSPWDRGLSGYTF
V: TRBV7-6; size: .; D: TRBD1; J: TRBJ2-5; DNA: TGTGCCAGCAGCCCGAAAAGACAGGGACAAGAGACCCAGTACTTC; CDR3: CASSPKRQGQETQYF
V: TRBV30; size: .; D: .; J: TRBJ1-3; DNA: TGTGCCTGGAGTTACTGGGCCGGAGGGGAAGGGCCGACAAACTCTGGAAACACCATATATTTT; CDR3: CAWSYWAGGEGPTNSGNTIYF
V: TRBV19; size: .; D: TRBD2; J: TRBJ2-3; DNA: TGTGCCAGTAGTATAGCCGGCTGGGGGGGGAGCACAGATACGCAGTATTTT; CDR3: CASSIAGWGGSTDTQYF
V: TRBV4-2; size: .; D: .; J: TRBJ2-3; DNA: TGTGCCAGCAGCCAAGGGGGGGGGCCACACGCTAGCACAGATACGCAGTATTTT; CDR3: CASSQGGGPHASTDTQYF
V: TRBV4-2; size: .; D: TRBD1; J: TRBJ2-7; DNA: TGTGCCAGCAGCCAGAGGGACAGGGGATTTTACGAGCAGTACTTC; CDR3: CASSQRDRGFYEQYF
V: TRBV7-9; size: .; D: TRBD2; J: TRBJ2-7; DNA: TGTGCCAGCAGCACCCTAGCGGGAGTTAACTACGAGCAGTACTTC; CDR3: CASSTLAGVNYEQYF
V: TRBV6-2/TRBV6-3; size: .; D: .; J: TRBJ1-1; DNA: TGTGCCAGCAGTTACCTGCACTTTGAAGCTTTCTTT; CDR3: CASSYLHFEAFF
V: TRBV4-2; size: .; D: .; J: TRBJ1-2; DNA: TGTGCCAGCAGCCAAGATCTTGGACAGGGCTACACCTTC; CDR3: CASSQDLGQGYTF
V: TRBV5-1; size: .; D: TRBD2; J: TRBJ2-1; DNA: TGCGCCAGCAGCCCACCGGCGGGAGGGCCCGTGTACAATGAGCAGTTCTTC; CDR3: CASSPPAGGPVYNEQFF
V: TRBV18; size: .; D: TRBD2; J: TRBJ2-5; DNA: TGTGCCAGCTCACTACTTTTAGCGGGGGGCCAAGAGACCCAGTACTTC; CDR3: CASSLLLAGGQETQYF